This T cell receptor beta chain was observed in a study of tumor and adjacent non-tumor tissue in lung cancer listed by TCRdb under 2018. General notes on the study: Of the cohort, roughly 12 patients had adenocarcinoma, 2 had squamous cell carcinoma and 1 had small cell lung cancer. Bulk TCRbeta repertoires were compared between lung tumor tissue and matched distant non-tumor lung tissue obtained from 15 lung cancer patients. Sequencing produced 100 million to 150 million productive TCRbeta reads in total, an average of about 4 million reads per sample. For each patient, one tumor sample and one normal lung sample were taken, giving around 31 paired specimens that underwent TCRbeta CDR3 sequencing. Ages among the approximately 15 patients ranged from about 31 to 76 years, there were around 10 men and 5 women, and disease was at TNM stage I to III. Broad study findings and their caveats: The sequencing platform is not named in the methods, and unique molecular identifiers are not mentioned. Tumor tissue showed significantly higher TCR diversity (inverse Simpson) than normal lung tissue, at about 400 vs 150 (P = 0.0075, Mann-Whitney U test). Because peripheral blood was not sequenced, blood TCRbeta repertoires in the lung cancer patients of the study were not examined. Only around 15 patients were included in the cohort, and the need for larger samples and more detailed clinical data was noted by the authors. TCR diversity was significantly higher in younger patients, and greater tumor TCR diversity was associated with shorter overall survival and shorter disease-free survival. A significantly larger cumulative share of the repertoire was made up by the top 100 clones in normal lung than in tumor tissue.

The CDR3 spans 16 residues, from the cysteine through the phenylalanine. Solely the CDR3 DNA is kept, with 48 bases framed from the first base. The germline V gene supplies CDR1 MNHEY and CDR2 SVGAGI. To note about this clonotype: The target of this receptor is not known. No clone much larger than this one lies a single base away; base qualities are absent.

Library construction relied on multiplex PCR. The sequencer listed for this sample is Illumina HiSeq 2500. Following protocols modified from ARM-PCR, the researchers constructed TCRbeta libraries through three rounds of nested PCR with primers (Table S4). PCR products of 200-500 bp were gel-excised and purified with the QIAquick gel extraction kit before sequencing. Per the authors' processing: Reads were cleaned with Trimmomatic, merged with FLASH into complete CDR3 sequences, and assigned to V(D)J germline segments with MiTCR. Clonal diversity was calculated as the inverse Simpson's index using VDJtools. In-frame sequences lacking a premature stop codon were counted as productive reads. TCRdb took the public reads, trimmed them with fastp at Q25, ran MiXCR for clone calling and kept in-frame beta chains. Identical CDR3 proteins give one entry, which carries the most common genes and DNA. For this entry, the V and J calls and clone size follow TCRdb and not the study's own pipeline. The sample includes about 98,000 distinct CDR3 sequences, with 75% to 85% observed a single time. More than 25% of the sample goes to the ten largest clones.

Bulk unsorted tissue served as the source for RNA extraction, and RNA quality was assessed using a NanoDrop ND-1000 and an Agilent 2100. Normal lung samples were distant non-tumor tissue taken more than 3 cm from the tumor edge. Donors were newly diagnosed lung cancer patients admitted for thoracic surgery in China between August and November 2014, without prior chemotherapy. Anyone who had undergone radiotherapy or chemotherapy before, or who had another cancer at the same time, was left out of the study. Pieces of surgical tissue measuring about 1-2 cm3 were kept in RNAlater solution and stored at -80 degrees C until use.

The source material was distant non-tumor lung tissue. The origin of this receptor is a man aged 55-75 years with small cell lung cancer. Recombination joined TRBV6-5 with TRBJ2-1; TRBD1 is a possible D gene, resting on 6 matching bases. The CDR3 region: CTGSSLRGLSENEQFF. The sequenced DNA: TGTACCGGCAGTAGCCTCAGGGGCCTCTCAGAGAATGAGCAGTTCTTC.